The entry below describes one T cell receptor (beta chain). The antigen remains undetermined. The V and J ends lost 8 bases and 0 bases respectively, with 13 bases between them. Germline V CDR1 and CDR2: MNHEY, SMNVEV (reference sequence). The CDR3 has 14 residues. The data were obtained in a study of beta chain features in type 1 diabetes. Every isolated RNA sample was fully reverse transcribed, so sequencing captured expressed TCRB transcripts. Measured with immunoSEQ multiplex PCR; TCRdb has only the in-frame clones, and not every one. This sample carries a few hundred thousand clones, approximately 15% of them seen once, and the ten largest clones take around 0.016%. The study, taken as a whole, reports: Although PCR might favor shorter templates, it would do so equally in patients and controls. Compared to healthy donors, patients appeared to have naive, central memory and Treg TCRB repertoires that were more alike. Patients with Type 1 diabetes showed moderately but significantly shorter TCRB CDR3s in all four CD4+ subsets. Among type 1 diabetes patients, VDJ junctions had fewer insertions and more deletions. Any HLA type influence on TCRB rearrangement was left unresolved here.

The rearrangement joins TRBV27 to TRBJ1-1; no reliable D call. The sequence was collected from a woman aged 18 to 35 with type 1 diabetes. Specimen: naive CD4+ T cells from blood. The CDR3 DNA reads TGTGCCAGCGGAAGACTAGGGATGAACACTGAAGCTTTCTTT. Amino acids: CASGRLGMNTEAFF.